The text below deals with one TCR beta chain. The data derive from a study of shared clonotypes between healthy human individuals. Study as a whole: Per donor, three plates held CD4 naive cells, three held CD4 memory, two held CD8 naive and one held CD8 memory.

Germline V gives CDR1 MNHEY, CDR2 SMNVEV (reference sequence). The V gene lost 3 bases and the J gene lost 4 bases, with 7 bases spanning the gap. The CDR3 sequence is 13 residues long. Assay: immunoSEQ multiplex PCR; the TCRdb copy retains only in-frame clones and omits some. The sample includes roughly 660,000 clones, roughly 91% of them seen just once. Those who donated, Caucasian adults without exception, all lived in Nashville, Tennessee. This TCR derives from a man aged 18 to 30 in good health. Some clones in this sample may be carry-over from other donors' samples. The V and J genes are TRBV27 and TRBJ1-5; D not certain. Sequencing was done on a sample of memory CD8+ T cells from PBMCs. The sample's subset: CD45RO+ cells pooled with CCR7-negative TemRA cells. CDR3 in amino acids: CASSFGVNQPQHF. CDR3 bases: TGTGCCAGCAGTTTTGGGGTTAATCAGCCCCAGCATTTT.